These T cell receptor beta chains were read from a single sample in a study of T cell responses to AZD1222 COVID-19 vaccine. Produced via immunoSEQ multiplex PCR; TCRdb's table is partial and in-frame only. There are more than 95,000 clones in the sample; over 80% occur only once, and more than 8% lies in the top ten. The sample consisted of peripheral blood, taken on day 0 of AZD1222 vaccination. The receptor set was obtained from an adult in good health. The CDR3 runs from the conserved cysteine through the conserved F or W. The listing skips clone size in some rows; elsewhere it reads once, few, many or a size class.

size	V	J	CDR3
NA	TRBV28	TRBJ2-5	CASSLIRTGGDQETQYF
NA	TRBV21-1	TRBJ2-7	CASSEQWRQAYEQYF
once	TRBV3-1/TRBV3-2	TRBJ2-7	CASSQEGQISYEQYF
NA	TRBV29-1	TRBJ1-2	CSVARDSRNYGYTF
NA	TRBV9	TRBJ2-7	CASSGREYPYEQYF
many	TRBV7-9	TRBJ1-1	CASSPGTLVVTEAFF
NA	TRBV30	TRBJ1-5	CAWSLGGNQPQHF
NA	TRBV21-1	TRBJ1-5	CASRTDEGTRGRNQPQHF
NA	TRBV6-2/TRBV6-3	TRBJ1-2	CASSYEARRFYGYTF
NA	TRBV7-2	TRBJ2-4	CASSLGTIAKNIQYF
NA	TRBV3-1/TRBV3-2	TRBJ1-1	CASSQKLAGSEAFF
NA	TRBV6-5	TRBJ1-4	CASSSYGTGNEKLFF
NA	TRBV15	TRBJ1-3	CATSSSSSRNTIYF
NA	TRBV3-1/TRBV3-2	TRBJ1-3	CASSHRDGQGRNTIYF
NA	TRBV7-8	TRBJ1-1	CASSYNPGNEAFF
NA	TRBV7-2	TRBJ2-7	CASSLGAGSGEQYF
NA	TRBV6-5	TRBJ1-1	CASSYSTGRGTEAFF
NA	TRBV7-2	TRBJ2-1	CASRLRGTGVYNEQFF
NA	TRBV28	TRBJ2-7	CASSRQTGGLHEQYF
NA	TRBV20-1	TRBJ1-1	CSASPNTEAFF
NA	TRBV18	TRBJ1-1	CASSPPGRSNTEAFF
NA	TRBV28	TRBJ2-7	CASSYRVEQYF